The clone carrying this T cell receptor beta chain occurred a few times. What it binds is not known. TCRdb ran MiXCR on the 5' RACE reads and lists one entry per CDR3 protein. Here the sample spans 540,000 or so distinct CDR3 sequences, approximately 20% being singletons. This sample is drawn from a study of identical twins. Points from the study as a whole: Insertions ran lower in abundant cord blood beta clonotypes, though not in memory repertoires. The study based its conclusions on cross-sectional statistical analysis and did not follow the same donors.

Separately, the same data were catalogued under a study of yellow fever vaccine responses in identical twins. That source reports: On the reported evidence, twins' vaccine T cell responses seemed partly convergent and partly personalized.

This receptor was taken from a woman younger than 30 in good health. The material sequenced was CD4+ T cells sorted from blood.

The CDR3 loop reads CASSSGTGLSSYEQYF. The CDR3 DNA follows: TGTGCCAGCAGCTCCGGGACAGGCCTTAGCTCCTACGAGCAGTACTTC. V usage is TRBV11-1 and J usage is TRBJ2-7; 8 bases fit TRBD1. The CDR3 has 16 amino acids. With 4 bases clipped from V and 0 bases from J, the junction kept 8 bases outside the gene matches. Germline V gene lookup returns CDR1 SGHAT and CDR2 FQDESV (reference sequence).